The T cell receptor (beta chain) under discussion was sequenced for a study of cytomegalovirus exposure and HLA in healthy donors. About the study: The study placed 70% to 90% of its roughly 410 genotyped donors in the Caucasian-associated ancestry cluster.

CDR1 is GTSNPN, CDR2 SVGIG, per germline (reference sequence). The CDR3 totals 11 residues. Of note for this clone: Its antigen is not identified. The junction departs from the called germline gene at one end, perhaps through a read error.

The PCR used 60 Vbeta and 13 Jbeta primers. Some clones are missing from TCRdb's copy, which holds only in-frame ones; the method was immunoSEQ multiplex PCR. The sample consists of some 150,000 clones, more than 60% of them appearing once. Whole-study results and caveats: Researchers reported in a later analysis that a missense DCLRE1C variant was tied to TCR beta V- and J-gene trimming. A later look showed TCR association rates differing by HLA locus, highest for DRB1 and lowest for HLA-C.

What was sequenced was PBMCs. The clonotype was recovered from a female donor in good health and CMV-seronegative. The chain employs TRBV30 and TRBJ1-1; 7 positions match TRBD1. The CDR3 DNA reads as TGTGCCGGGAGACAGGGCACTGAAGCTTTCTTT. Translated: CAGRQGTEAFF.